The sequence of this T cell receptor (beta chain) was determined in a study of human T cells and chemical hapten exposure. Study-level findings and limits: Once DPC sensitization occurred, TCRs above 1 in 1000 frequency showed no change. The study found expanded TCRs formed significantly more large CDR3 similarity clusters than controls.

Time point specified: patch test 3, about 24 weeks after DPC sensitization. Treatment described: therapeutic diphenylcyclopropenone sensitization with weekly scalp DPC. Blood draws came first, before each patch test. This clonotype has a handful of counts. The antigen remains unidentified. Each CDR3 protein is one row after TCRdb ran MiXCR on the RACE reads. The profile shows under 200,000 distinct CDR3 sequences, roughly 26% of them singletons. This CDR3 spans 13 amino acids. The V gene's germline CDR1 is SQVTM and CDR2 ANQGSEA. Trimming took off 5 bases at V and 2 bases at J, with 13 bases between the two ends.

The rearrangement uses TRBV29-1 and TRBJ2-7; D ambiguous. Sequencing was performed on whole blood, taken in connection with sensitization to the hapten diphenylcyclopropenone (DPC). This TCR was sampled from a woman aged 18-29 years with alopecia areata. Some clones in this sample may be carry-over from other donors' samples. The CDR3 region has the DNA TGCAGCGTTTTTACCGGTACCGCCTACGAGCAGTACTTC. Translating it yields CSVFTGTAYEQYF.